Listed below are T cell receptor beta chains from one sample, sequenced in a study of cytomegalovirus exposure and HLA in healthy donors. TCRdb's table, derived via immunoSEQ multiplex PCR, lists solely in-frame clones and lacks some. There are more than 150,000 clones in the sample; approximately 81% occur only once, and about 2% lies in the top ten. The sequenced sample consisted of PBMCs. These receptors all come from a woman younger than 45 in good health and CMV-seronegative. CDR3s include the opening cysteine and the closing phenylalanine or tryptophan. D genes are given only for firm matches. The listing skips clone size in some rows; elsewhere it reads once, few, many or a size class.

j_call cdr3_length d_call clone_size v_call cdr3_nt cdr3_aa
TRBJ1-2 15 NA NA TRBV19 TGTGCCAGCACTCTGGACAGACGTATTAACTATGGCTACACCTTC CASTLDRRINYGYTF
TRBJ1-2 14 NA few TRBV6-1 TGTGCCAGCAGTGAAGCTGGGAGGTCGTTGGGCTACACCTTC CASSEAGRSLGYTF
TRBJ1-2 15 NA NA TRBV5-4 TGTGCCAGCAGCCCCCCAGTTGGGGCGAACTATGGCTACACCTTC CASSPPVGANYGYTF
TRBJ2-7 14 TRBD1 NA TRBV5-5 TGTGCCAGCAGCCCCGACAGGGGGCTTCACGAGCAGTACTTC CASSPDRGLHEQYF
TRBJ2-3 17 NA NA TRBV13 TGTGCCAGCAGCTTCTTTAACCCCAGCGGAGGGACAGATACGCAGTATTTT CASSFFNPSGGTDTQYF
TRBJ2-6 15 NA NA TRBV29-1 TGCAGCGTTGAAGAGGGGGGCTCTGGGGCCAACGTCCTGACTTTC CSVEEGGSGANVLTF
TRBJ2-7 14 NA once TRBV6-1 TGTGCCAGCAACAGGGTGTCCAGCTCCTACGAGCAGTACTTC CASNRVSSSYEQYF
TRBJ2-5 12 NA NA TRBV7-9 TGTGCCAGCAGCCCCTCGGAAGAGACCCAGTACTTC CASSPSEETQYF
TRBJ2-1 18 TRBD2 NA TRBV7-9 TGTGCCAGCAGCTTATGGGGAAAGACTAGCGGGAGAACGAATGAGCAGTTCTTC CASSLWGKTSGRTNEQFF
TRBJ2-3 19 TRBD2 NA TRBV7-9 TGTTCCAGCAGCTTAGTTGGAAGGGTCGGGACTAGCGAGCAAGATACGCAGTATTTT CSSSLVGRVGTSEQDTQYF
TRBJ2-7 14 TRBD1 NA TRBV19 TGTGCCAGTAGCTTGACAGGGGGTGCCTACGAGCAGTACTTC CASSLTGGAYEQYF
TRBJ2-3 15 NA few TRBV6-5 TGTGCCAGCAGTTACTCGGCAGGGCCCACAGATACGCAGTATTTT CASSYSAGPTDTQYF
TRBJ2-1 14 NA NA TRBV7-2 TGTGCCAGCAGCTTAGCAGCGGTGAACAATGAGCAGTTCTTC CASSLAAVNNEQFF
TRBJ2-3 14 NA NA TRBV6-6 TGTGCCAGCAGTTACTCGGGGGGAACAGATACGCAGTATTTT CASSYSGGTDTQYF
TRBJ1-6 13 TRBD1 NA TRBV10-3 TGTGCCATCAGCGGGACAGGGGATTCACCCCTCCACTTT CAISGTGDSPLHF
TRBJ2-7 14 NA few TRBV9 TGTGCCAGCAGCGCCGGGGTTGGCAGCTACGAGCAGTACTTC CASSAGVGSYEQYF
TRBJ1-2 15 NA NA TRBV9 TGTGCCAGCAGCGTAGATAACAGACCTAACTATGGCTACACCTTC CASSVDNRPNYGYTF
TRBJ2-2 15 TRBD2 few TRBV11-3 TGTGCCAGCAGCCTTAGCGGGGGGGACACCGGGGAGCTGTTTTTT CASSLSGGDTGELFF
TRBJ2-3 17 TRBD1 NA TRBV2 TGTGCCAGCAGTGAATGGACCGGGACAGGGATGACAGATACGCAGTATTTT CASSEWTGTGMTDTQYF
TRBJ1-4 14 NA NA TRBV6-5 TGTGCCAGCAGCAAGGGGGGGGCGGGAGAAAAACTGTTTTTT CASSKGGAGEKLFF
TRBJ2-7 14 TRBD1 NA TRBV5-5 TGTGCCAGCAGCTTGGTTAGGACAGGGGTCGAGCAGTACTTC CASSLVRTGVEQYF
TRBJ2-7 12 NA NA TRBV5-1 TGCGCCAGCAGCTTATCGTCCTACGAGCAGTACTTC CASSLSSYEQYF